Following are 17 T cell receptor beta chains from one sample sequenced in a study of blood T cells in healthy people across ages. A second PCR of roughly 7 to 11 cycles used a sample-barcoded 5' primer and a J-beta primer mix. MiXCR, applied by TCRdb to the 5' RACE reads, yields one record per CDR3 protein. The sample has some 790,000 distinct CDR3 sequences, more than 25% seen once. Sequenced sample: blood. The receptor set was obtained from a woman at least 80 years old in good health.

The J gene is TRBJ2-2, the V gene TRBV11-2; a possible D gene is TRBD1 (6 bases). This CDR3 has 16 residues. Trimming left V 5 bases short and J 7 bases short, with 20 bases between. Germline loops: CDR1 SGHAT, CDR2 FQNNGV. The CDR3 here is CASSPQLRYRVGELFF. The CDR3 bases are TGTGCCAGCAGCCCCCAGCTCCGGTACAGGGTCGGGGAGCTGTTTTTT.

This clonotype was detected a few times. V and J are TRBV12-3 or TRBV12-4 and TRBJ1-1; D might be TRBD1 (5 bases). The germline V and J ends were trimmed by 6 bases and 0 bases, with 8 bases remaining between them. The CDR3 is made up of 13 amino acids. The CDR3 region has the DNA TGTGCCAGCAGACGACAGTTGAACACTGAAGCTTTCTTT. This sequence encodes CASRRQLNTEAFF.

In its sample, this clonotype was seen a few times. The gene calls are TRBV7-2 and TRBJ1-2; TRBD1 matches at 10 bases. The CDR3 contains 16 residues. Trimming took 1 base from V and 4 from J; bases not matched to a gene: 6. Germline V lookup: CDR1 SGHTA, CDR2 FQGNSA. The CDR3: CASSLGRDRGLYGYTF. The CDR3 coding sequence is TGTGCCAGCAGCTTAGGGCGGGACAGGGGACTCTATGGCTACACCTTC.

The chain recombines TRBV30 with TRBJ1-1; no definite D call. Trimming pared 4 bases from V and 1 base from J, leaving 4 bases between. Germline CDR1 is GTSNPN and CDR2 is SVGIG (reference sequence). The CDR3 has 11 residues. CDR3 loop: CAWTTNTEAFF. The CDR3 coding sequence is TGTGCCTGGACAACGAACACTGAAGCTTTCTTT.

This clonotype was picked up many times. CDR3 region: CASSFNTGARQSNQPQHF. The CDR3 coding sequence is TGTGCCAGCAGCTTCAATACGGGCGCGCGACAGAGCAATCAGCCCCAGCATTTT. The chain employs TRBV7-2 and TRBJ1-5; a weak D match, TRBD1 (5 bases). V was shortened by 3 bases and J by 1 base, with 19 bases between the two germline ends. Germline-derived CDR1 and CDR2 are SGHTA and FQGNSA. The CDR3 is 18 residues long.

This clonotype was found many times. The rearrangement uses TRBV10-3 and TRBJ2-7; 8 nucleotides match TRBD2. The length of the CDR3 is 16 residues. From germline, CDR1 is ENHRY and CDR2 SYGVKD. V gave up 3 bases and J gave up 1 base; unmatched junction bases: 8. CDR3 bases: TGTGCCATCAGTGAAGGAAGCGGGGGCCAGTCCTACGAGCAGTACTTC. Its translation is CAISEGSGGQSYEQYF.

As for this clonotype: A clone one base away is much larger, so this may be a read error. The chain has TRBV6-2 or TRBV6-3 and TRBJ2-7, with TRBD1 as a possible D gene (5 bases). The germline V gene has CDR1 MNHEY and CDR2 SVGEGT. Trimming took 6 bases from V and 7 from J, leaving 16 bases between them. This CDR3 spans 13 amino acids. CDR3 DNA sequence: TGTGCCAGCAGAAATCAGGGAAACAATGAGCAGTACTTC. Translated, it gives CASRNQGNNEQYF.

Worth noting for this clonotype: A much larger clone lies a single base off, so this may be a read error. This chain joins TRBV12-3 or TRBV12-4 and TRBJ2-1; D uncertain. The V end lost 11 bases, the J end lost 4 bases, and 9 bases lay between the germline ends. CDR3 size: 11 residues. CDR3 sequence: CAGTDYNEQFF. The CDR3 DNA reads TGTGCCGGCACGGATTACAATGAGCAGTTCTTC.

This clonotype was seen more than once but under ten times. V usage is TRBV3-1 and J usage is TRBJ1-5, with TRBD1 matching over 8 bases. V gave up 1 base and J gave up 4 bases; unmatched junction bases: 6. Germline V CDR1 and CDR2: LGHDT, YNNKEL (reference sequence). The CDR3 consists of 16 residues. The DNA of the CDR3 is TGTGCCAGCAGCCAAGGGGGACAGGTTCGGAATCAGCCCCAGCATTTT. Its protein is CASSQGGQVRNQPQHF.

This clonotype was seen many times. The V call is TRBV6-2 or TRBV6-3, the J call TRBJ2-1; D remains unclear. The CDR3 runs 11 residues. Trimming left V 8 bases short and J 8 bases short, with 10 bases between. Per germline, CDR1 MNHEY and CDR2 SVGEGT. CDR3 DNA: TGTGCCAGCGCCTATCCCCATGAGCAGTTCTTC. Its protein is CASAYPHEQFF.

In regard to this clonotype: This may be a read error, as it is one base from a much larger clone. CDR3: CAVSEQSGAFTDTQYF. The CDR3, as DNA: TGTGCCGTCAGTGAGCAATCGGGGGCATTCACAGATACGCAGTATTTT. The V gene is TRBV10-3, the J gene TRBJ2-3; D assignment may be TRBD1 or TRBD2 (6 bases each). This CDR3 comprises 16 residues. CDR1 ENHRY and CDR2 SYGVKD come from the germline V gene.

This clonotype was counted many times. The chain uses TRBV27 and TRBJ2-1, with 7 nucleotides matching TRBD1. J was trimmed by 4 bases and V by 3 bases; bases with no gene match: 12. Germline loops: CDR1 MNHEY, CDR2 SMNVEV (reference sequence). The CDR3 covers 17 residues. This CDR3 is CASSFGPPGQLYNEQFF. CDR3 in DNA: TGTGCCAGCAGTTTCGGCCCTCCGGGACAGCTTTACAATGAGCAGTTCTTC.

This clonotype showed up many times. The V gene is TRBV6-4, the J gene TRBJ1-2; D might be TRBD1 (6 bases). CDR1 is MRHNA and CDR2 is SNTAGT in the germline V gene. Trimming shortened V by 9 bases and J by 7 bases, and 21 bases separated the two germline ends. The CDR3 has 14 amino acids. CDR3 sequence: CASRDRQAAGGYTF. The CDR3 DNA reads TGTGCCAGTAGGGACCGACAGGCAGCAGGTGGCTACACCTTC.

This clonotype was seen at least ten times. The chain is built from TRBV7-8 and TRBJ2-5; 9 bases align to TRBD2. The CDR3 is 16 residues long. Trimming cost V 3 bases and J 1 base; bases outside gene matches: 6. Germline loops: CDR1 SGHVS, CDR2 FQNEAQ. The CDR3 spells CASSFLAGKGQETQYF. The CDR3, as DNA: TGTGCCAGCAGCTTCCTAGCGGGGAAGGGCCAAGAGACCCAGTACTTC.

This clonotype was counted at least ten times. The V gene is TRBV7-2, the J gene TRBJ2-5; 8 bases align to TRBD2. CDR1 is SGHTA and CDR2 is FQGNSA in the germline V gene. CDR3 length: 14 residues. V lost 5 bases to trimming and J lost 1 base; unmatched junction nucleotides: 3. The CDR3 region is CASSDSGVQETQYF. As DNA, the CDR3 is TGTGCCAGCAGCGATAGCGGGGTCCAAGAGACCCAGTACTTC.

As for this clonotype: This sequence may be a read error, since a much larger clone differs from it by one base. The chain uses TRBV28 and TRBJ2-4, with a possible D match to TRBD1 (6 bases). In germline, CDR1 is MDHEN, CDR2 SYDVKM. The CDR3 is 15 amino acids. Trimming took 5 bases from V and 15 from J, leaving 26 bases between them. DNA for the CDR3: TGTGCCAGCAGTAATACAGGGATTAGTTCCTACGAGCGGTACTTC. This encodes CASSNTGISSYERYF.

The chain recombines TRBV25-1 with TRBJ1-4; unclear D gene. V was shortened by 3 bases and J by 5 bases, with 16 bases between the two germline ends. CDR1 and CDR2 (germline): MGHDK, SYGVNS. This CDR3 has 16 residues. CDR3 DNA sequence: TGTGCCAGCAGTGATGGCCGGCGGGGTGAAAATGAAAAACTGTTTTTT. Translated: CASSDGRRGENEKLFF.